Presented here are 27 T cell receptor beta chains from one specimen sequenced in a study of CD8+CD57+ T cells in acquired aplastic anemia. According to the study, genomic DNA was the template for TCR beta VDJ and CDR3 profiling. TCRdb re-derived calls from the reads in MiXCR, one entry per CDR3 protein. The sample shows approximately 150,000 distinct CDR3 sequences, under 55% of them seen only once. Flow cytometry had shown expanded CD8+CD57+ cells in the patients chosen for sequencing. Sequenced input: sorted CD4+, CD8+, or CD8+CD57+ T cells (not recorded which) from PBMCs. These receptor sequences come from a human donor with aplastic anemia.

This clonotype was detected a few times. The chain carries TRBV6-2 or TRBV6-3 and TRBJ2-1, with 9 bases fitting TRBD1. J gave up 8 bases and V 0 bases, and 8 bases lay outside the gene matches. This CDR3 is 16 amino acids long. The V gene's germline CDR1 is MNHEY and CDR2 SVGEGT. Written as DNA, the CDR3 is TGTGCCAGCAGTTACTCGGGACAGGGTGGCTTCTATGAGCAGTTCTTC. This translates into CASSYSGQGGFYEQFF.

This clonotype has at least ten counts. The chain joins TRBV6-6 to TRBJ2-2; D ambiguous. The germline V and J ends were trimmed by 0 bases and 2 bases, with 4 bases remaining between them. The CDR3 spans 14 residues. CDR1 and CDR2 from the germline V gene are MNHNY and SVGAGI (reference sequence). This chain's CDR3 is CASSYSRNTGELFF. DNA of the CDR3: TGTGCCAGCAGTTACTCGAGAAACACCGGGGAGCTGTTTTTT.

This clonotype was recorded many times. The rearrangement links TRBV7-2 to TRBJ1-2, with D possibly being TRBD1 (6 bases). The CDR3 runs 15 residues. Germline CDR1 is SGHTA and CDR2 is FQGNSA. With 1 base removed from V and 4 bases from J, the gap between germline ends came to 13 bases. The CDR3 region is CASSLGTGRVYGYTF. Written as DNA, the CDR3 is TGTGCCAGCAGCTTAGGAACAGGGAGGGTCTATGGCTACACCTTC.

J is TRBJ1-1 and V is TRBV5-1; maybe TRBD1 (6 bases). The germline V gene encodes CDR1 SGHRS and CDR2 YFSETQ. V was shortened by 0 bases and J by 7 bases, with 7 bases between the two germline ends. The length of the CDR3 is 12 residues. The CDR3 is CASSLETGEAFF. DNA for the CDR3: TGCGCCAGCAGCTTGGAGACAGGTGAAGCTTTCTTT.

This clonotype was observed many times. The rearrangement links TRBV11-3 to TRBJ2-3; 7 nucleotides match TRBD1. Germline values: CDR1 SGHNT, CDR2 YENEEA. Germline trimming cut 5 bases from V and 4 bases from J; bases unmatched to any gene: 6. The CDR3 sequence is 14 residues long. The CDR3, as DNA: TGTGCCAGCAGCCCCCGGGACAGCCCAGATACGCAGTATTTT. Translated, it gives CASSPRDSPDTQYF. Filled out from reference TRBV11-3 and TRBJ2-3, the complete variable domain reads EAGVVQSPRYKIIEKKQPVAFWCNPISGHNTLYWYLQNLGQGPELLIRYENEEAVDDSQLPKDRFSAERLKGVDSTLKIQPAELGDSAVYLCASSPRDSPDTQYFGPGTRLTVL.

A note on this clonotype: No conserved phenylalanine or tryptophan is present at the end of the CDR3, so a read error is the likely explanation. The chain joins TRBV7-6 to TRBJ1-2; D is undetermined. The CDR3 length is 15 residues. Germline CDR1 and CDR2: SGHVS and FNYEAQ. V lost 1 base and J 5 bases, leaving 14 bases between the germline ends. The CDR3 DNA is TGTGCCAGCAGCTTAGAGGGTGGGTTGCCTTATGGCTACACCCTC. Translated: CASSLEGGLPYGYTL.

A few counts support this clonotype. The chain combines TRBV7-2 with TRBJ2-3; TRBD1 is a possible D gene (7 bases). V shed 6 bases and J shed 8 bases, with 12 bases lying between them. The CDR3 runs 12 residues. Germline V lookup: CDR1 SGHTA, CDR2 FQGNSA. Here the CDR3 DNA reads TGTGCCAGCAGTTCAGGGGGGACTACGCAGTATTTT. As protein: CASSSGGTTQYF.

The rearrangement joins TRBV7-8 to TRBJ2-7; TRBD2 matches 10 bases. The length of the CDR3 is 15 residues. Germline values: CDR1 SGHVS, CDR2 FQNEAQ. V lost 1 base to trimming and J lost 4 bases; unmatched junction nucleotides: 4. The CDR3 reads CASSLVLAGVYEQYF. The CDR3 bases are TGTGCCAGCAGCTTAGTCCTAGCGGGAGTTTACGAGCAGTACTTC.

This clonotype was found many times. The chain joins TRBV5-8 to TRBJ2-5; 7 nucleotides align to TRBD2. Germline CDR1 SGHTS, CDR2 YDEGEE. This CDR3 is built from 15 residues. Trimming took 3 bases from V and 1 from J; bases not matched to a gene: 6. CDR3 residues: CASSSGVAGQETQYF. Written as DNA, the CDR3 is TGTGCCAGCAGCTCGGGGGTAGCGGGCCAAGAGACCCAGTACTTC.

This clonotype showed up just a few times. As the CDR3 is not closed by the conserved phenylalanine or tryptophan, this likely results from a read error. V and J are TRBV5-6 and TRBJ1-2; tentative D call: TRBD1 (5 bases). CDR3 size: 15 residues. The germline gives CDR1 SGHDT, CDR2 YYEEEE. V lost 7 bases and J lost 1, with 17 bases in between. The CDR3 DNA sequence: TGTGCCAGCGAGATCAGGGACCCTTTTAACTATGGCTACACCCTC. Protein sequence: CASEIRDPFNYGYTL.

Many counts were recorded for this clonotype. The J gene is TRBJ2-1, the V gene TRBV20-1; 11 bases are a match to TRBD2. This CDR3 has 17 residues. J lost 2 bases, V lost 0 bases, and 6 bases had no gene match. In germline, CDR1 is DFQATT, CDR2 SNEGSKA (reference sequence). CDR3 loop: CSARDVAGGFTYNEQFF. The CDR3 coding sequence is TGCAGTGCTAGAGACGTAGCGGGGGGGTTCACCTACAATGAGCAGTTCTTC.

This clonotype was seen repeatedly, ten times or more. This chain links TRBV15 with TRBJ1-5; no reliable D call. The CDR3 has 15 amino acids. CDR1 and CDR2 from the germline V gene are LNHNV and YYDKDF (reference sequence). Trimming left V 0 bases short and J 1 base short, with 7 bases between. This CDR3 is CATSRDPWSNQPQHF. CDR3 nucleotides: TGTGCCACCAGCAGAGATCCATGGAGCAATCAGCCCCAGCATTTT.

The J gene is TRBJ2-7, the V gene TRBV11-2; 9 nucleotides match TRBD2. The trim removed 1 base at V and 0 bases at J, leaving 7 bases unmatched. The CDR3 is 17 residues long. Germline V gene data show CDR1 as SGHAT and CDR2 as FQNNGV. The CDR3 DNA reads as TGTGCCAGCAGCTTAGTTCCTAGCGGGGTCACCTCCTACGAGCAGTACTTC. Protein: CASSLVPSGVTSYEQYF.

In its sample, this clonotype was seen many times. The rearrangement joins TRBV7-2 to TRBJ2-2, with 7 bases lining up with TRBD2. The CDR3 extends over 15 amino acids. The germline V gene encodes CDR1 SGHTA and CDR2 FQGNSA. Unmatched junction bases numbered 5, after V lost 7 bases and J lost 0 bases. For the CDR3, the DNA is TGTGCCAGCACTCGCGGGGGTTCGAACACCGGGGAGCTGTTTTTT. It specifies CASTRGGSNTGELFF.

This clonotype was seen at least ten times. The chain recombines TRBV5-6 with TRBJ1-5; D gene ambiguous. Germline V gene data show CDR1 as SGHDT and CDR2 as YYEEEE. With 3 bases removed from V and 0 bases from J, the gap between germline ends came to 13 bases. The CDR3 totals 16 residues. The CDR3 DNA is TGTGCCAGCAGCTCGAGAGGGCTGTATAGCAATCAGCCCCAGCATTTT. It specifies CASSSRGLYSNQPQHF.

Worth noting for this clonotype: The junction shows a germline mismatch at one end, possibly a read error. The chain couples TRBV10-1 to TRBJ1-5; D is uncertain. Per the germline V gene, CDR1 is WNHNN and CDR2 is SYGVQD (reference sequence). The CDR3 has 13 amino acids. The CDR3 DNA sequence: TGTGCCATCAGTGAGTCGGGGAATCAGCCCCAGCATTTT. As protein: CAISESGNQPQHF.

Of note for this clonotype: Given a much more abundant clone one base away, this may be a read error. The CDR3 bases are TGCGCCAGTCAGCGGGGGGGCGGGGCCAATGAGCGGTTCTTC. It specifies CASQRGGGANERFF. The chain uses TRBV5-1 and TRBJ2-1, with TRBD2 matching 10 bases. CDR1 and CDR2 from the germline V gene are SGHRS and YFSETQ. The CDR3 loop spans 14 amino acids.

A few counts support this clonotype. Compared with germline, one end of the junction differs, possibly owing to a read error. This chain uses TRBV7-8 with TRBJ2-7, with D uncertain. CDR1 is SGHVS, CDR2 FQNEAQ, per germline. CDR3 length equals 13 residues. CDR3 loop: CTSSSDPTYEQYF. CDR3 sequence (DNA): TGTACCAGCAGCTCCGACCCCACCTACGAGCAGTACTTC.

At least ten counts were recorded for this clonotype. This chain joins TRBV15 and TRBJ2-2; 11 bases fit TRBD1. This CDR3 is 17 amino acids long. Germline-derived CDR1 and CDR2 are LNHNV and YYDKDF (reference sequence). Trimming took 1 base from V and 5 from J; bases not matched to a gene: 6. DNA for the CDR3: TGTGCCACCAGCAGAGGACCGGGACAGGGGGTAACCGGGGAGCTGTTTTTT. Encoded protein: CATSRGPGQGVTGELFF.

This chain uses TRBV20-1 with TRBJ2-3; TRBD1 agrees at 9 bases. V shed 3 bases and J 4 bases; nucleotides not matched to a gene: 8. The germline V gene encodes CDR1 DFQATT and CDR2 SNEGSKA (reference sequence). The CDR3 runs 15 residues. In nucleotides, the CDR3 is TGCAGTGCTAGGGGGAACAGGGGGCGAGCAGATACGCAGTATTTT. It yields the protein CSARGNRGRADTQYF.

There are many counts of this clonotype. The gene calls are TRBV14 and TRBJ1-5, with D possibly TRBD1 on 6 matching bases. The V and J ends lost 3 bases and 0 bases respectively, with 15 bases between them. There are 17 residues in the CDR3. The germline V gene has CDR1 SGHDN and CDR2 FVKESK. The CDR3 here is CASSHPPGQSSNQPQHF. The CDR3 DNA reads TGTGCCAGCAGCCACCCTCCAGGACAGAGTAGCAATCAGCCCCAGCATTTT.

This clonotype was counted many times. The chain employs TRBV20-1 and TRBJ2-1; D not resolved. Germline-derived CDR1 and CDR2 are DFQATT and SNEGSKA (reference sequence). The ends were cut back, 0 bases at V and 7 bases at J, with 13 bases in the middle. This CDR3 is built from 14 residues. The CDR3: CSARDLGPRNEQFF. CDR3 nucleotide sequence: TGCAGTGCTAGAGATCTTGGTCCGAGGAATGAGCAGTTCTTC.

This clonotype has only one observation. The rearrangement joins TRBV25-1 to TRBJ2-7; D ambiguous. Germline CDR1 reads MGHDK; CDR2 reads SYGVNS. This CDR3 region has 13 residues. The V end was cut by 6 bases, the J end by 7 bases, with 16 bases between. The CDR3 reads CASSFLGRVEQYF. For the CDR3, the DNA is TGTGCCAGCAGCTTCTTGGGTAGGGTTGAGCAGTACTTC.

This clonotype came up many times. V gene TRBV6-1 combines with J gene TRBJ2-7; D gene unclear. Trimming pared 7 bases from V and 3 bases from J, leaving 16 bases between. The CDR3 runs to 14 residues. Germline V CDR1 and CDR2: MNHNS, SASEGT. CDR3 region: CASKEDLEFYEQYF. The CDR3 DNA reads as TGTGCCAGCAAGGAAGACTTGGAATTCTACGAGCAGTACTTC.

Notes on this clonotype: At one boundary the junction diverges from the germline segment, which might be a read error. The gene calls are TRBV24-1 and TRBJ2-1; 8 bases match TRBD2. This CDR3 region has 15 residues. Germline V gene sequence: CDR1 KGHDR, CDR2 SFDVKD. The CDR3 DNA is TGTGCTACCAGTGACGGGGGGGCCCCCTACAATGAGCAGTTCTTC. It is translated as CATSDGGAPYNEQFF.

This clonotype was seen many times. The rearrangement uses TRBV20-1 and TRBJ2-3, with TRBD2 matching 7 bases. The CDR3 contains 15 residues. The germline gives CDR1 DFQATT, CDR2 SNEGSKA (reference sequence). V shed 1 base, J shed 5 bases, and the junction held 9 bases outside the gene matches. CDR3 region: CSARGLAAVQDTQYF. The CDR3 coding sequence is TGCAGTGCTAGAGGCCTAGCGGCCGTTCAAGATACGCAGTATTTT.

This clonotype was seen just once. V and J are TRBV25-1 and TRBJ2-2, with 8 bases fitting TRBD1. V trimming: 6 bases; J trimming: 5 bases; junction bases outside the gene matches: 14. The length of the CDR3 is 17 residues. CDR1 is MGHDK, CDR2 SYGVNS, per germline. The CDR3 DNA is TGTGCCAGCAGCCAACGGGCAGGGGGCGCGAGGACCGGGGAGCTGTTTTTT. Translating it yields CASSQRAGGARTGELFF.